This is a list of T cell receptor beta chains from one sample in a study of blood T cell repertoires in COVID-19. Here immunoSEQ multiplex PCR was the method, and the copy in TCRdb shows in-frame clones only, minus some. The data contain about 310,000 clones, roughly nine tenths of them singletons. Material for sequencing was PBMCs or T cells enriched from blood (not recorded which). Every receptor here comes from a man aged 55-75 years who had recovered from COVID-19. CDR3s include the opening cysteine and the closing phenylalanine or tryptophan. A D gene is named only where the DNA matches it firmly. Only part of the rows carry a size: once, few, many, or a class if the clone is expanded.

j_call: TRBJ1-4; v_call: TRBV30; cdr3_length: 14; clone_size: .; d_call: .; cdr3_aa: CAWSVRIGGEKLFF; cdr3_nt: TGTGCCTGGAGTGTGAGAATAGGAGGTGAAAAACTGTTTTTT
j_call: TRBJ2-1; v_call: TRBV5-4; cdr3_length: 19; clone_size: .; d_call: TRBD2; cdr3_aa: CASSLALLAGRSGDNEQFF; cdr3_nt: TGTGCCAGCAGCTTGGCTCTCTTAGCGGGGAGGTCAGGGGACAATGAGCAGTTCTTC
j_call: TRBJ2-1; v_call: TRBV6-2/TRBV6-3; cdr3_length: 17; clone_size: .; d_call: TRBD2; cdr3_aa: CASSSSTGGRSYNEQFF; cdr3_nt: TGTGCCAGCAGCTCAAGCACTGGCGGGAGATCCTACAATGAGCAGTTCTTC
j_call: TRBJ2-7; v_call: TRBV7-9; cdr3_length: 15; clone_size: .; d_call: TRBD2; cdr3_aa: CASSITSGPSYEQYF; cdr3_nt: TGTGCCAGCAGCATCACTAGCGGGCCCTCCTACGAGCAGTACTTC
j_call: TRBJ2-7; v_call: TRBV5-5; cdr3_length: 14; clone_size: few; d_call: .; cdr3_aa: CASSLGLIGYEQYF; cdr3_nt: TGTGCCAGCAGCTTGGGATTGATCGGCTACGAGCAGTACTTC
j_call: TRBJ2-2; v_call: TRBV24-1; cdr3_length: 16; clone_size: .; d_call: TRBD1; cdr3_aa: CATSDSGQGETGELFF; cdr3_nt: TGTGCCACCAGTGACTCCGGACAGGGAGAGACCGGGGAGCTGTTTTTT
j_call: TRBJ1-5; v_call: TRBV6-2/TRBV6-3; cdr3_length: 15; clone_size: .; d_call: .; cdr3_aa: CASSYSEMLNQPQHF; cdr3_nt: TGTGCCAGCAGTTACTCGGAGATGCTCAATCAGCCCCAGCATTTT
j_call: TRBJ2-7; v_call: TRBV5-8; cdr3_length: 11; clone_size: .; d_call: .; cdr3_aa: CASSARLEQYF; cdr3_nt: TGTGCCAGCAGCGCCCGACTCGAGCAGTACTTC
j_call: TRBJ1-6; v_call: TRBV7-9; cdr3_length: 14; clone_size: few; d_call: TRBD1; cdr3_aa: CASSGDRDNSPLHF; cdr3_nt: TGTGCCAGCAGCGGGGACAGGGACAATTCACCCCTCCACTTT
j_call: TRBJ2-1; v_call: TRBV28; cdr3_length: 15; clone_size: .; d_call: TRBD2; cdr3_aa: CASREAGGAYNEQFF; cdr3_nt: TGTGCCAGCAGGGAAGCGGGAGGGGCCTACAATGAGCAGTTCTTC
j_call: TRBJ1-2; v_call: TRBV5-6; cdr3_length: 11; clone_size: .; d_call: .; cdr3_aa: CASSQNYGYTF; cdr3_nt: TGTGCCAGCAGCCAAAACTATGGCTACACCTTC
j_call: TRBJ2-7; v_call: TRBV7-2; cdr3_length: 15; clone_size: once; d_call: TRBD2; cdr3_aa: CASSPGLAGIYEQYF; cdr3_nt: TGTGCCAGCAGCCCGGGACTAGCGGGAATCTACGAGCAGTACTTC
j_call: TRBJ1-2; v_call: TRBV19; cdr3_length: 12; clone_size: .; d_call: .; cdr3_aa: CASTPGDQGYTF; cdr3_nt: TGTGCCAGTACCCCGGGGGACCAAGGCTACACCTTC
j_call: TRBJ1-1; v_call: TRBV5-5; cdr3_length: 16; clone_size: .; d_call: TRBD1; cdr3_aa: CASSLRQGEANTEAFF; cdr3_nt: TGTGCCAGCAGCTTGCGACAGGGGGAAGCGAACACTGAAGCTTTCTTT
j_call: TRBJ1-2; v_call: TRBV3-1/TRBV3-2; cdr3_length: 13; clone_size: .; d_call: .; cdr3_aa: CASSQGRQIRYTF; cdr3_nt: TGTGCCAGCAGCCAAGGTCGACAGATTCGCTACACCTTC
j_call: TRBJ2-3; v_call: TRBV19; cdr3_length: 13; clone_size: .; d_call: TRBD1; cdr3_aa: CASSGQGGDTQYF; cdr3_nt: TGTGCCAGTAGCGGACAGGGGGGAGATACGCAGTATTTT